Presented here are 5 T cell receptor beta chains from one specimen sequenced in a study of tumor-infiltrating lymphocytes in primary liver carcinoma. A primer in the constant region served to generate TCR beta cDNA from around 500 ng of total RNA. Sequencing libraries for TCR beta derived from three nested multiplex PCR rounds that used slightly modified ARM-PCR. Forward primers for TRBV1-TRBV30 and a C-beta reverse primer served the first two PCR rounds, at roughly 10 cycles each. TCRdb re-called the multiplex PCR reads with MiXCR, one entry per CDR3 protein. The table records 310,000 or so distinct CDR3 sequences, around 60% of them present only once. Researchers drew blood RNA from unsorted whole blood and extracted germline DNA as well. The sample taken for sequencing was peripheral blood. The receptor set was obtained from a man between 40 and 49 years old with primary liver carcinoma and hepatitis B virus infection.

As concerns this clonotype: A read error is possible here, since a much larger clone lies one base away. The V call is TRBV4-1, the J call TRBJ2-1; TRBD2 matches 10 bases. The V gene's germline CDR1 is MGHRA and CDR2 YSYEKL. The CDR3 has 15 amino acids. V lost 9 bases and J lost 1; bases outside the gene matches: 6. The CDR3 protein is CARNLAGGSYNEQFF. CDR3 bases: TGCGCCAGAAACTTAGCGGGAGGATCCTACAATGAGCAGTTCTTC.

The V call is TRBV7-9, the J call TRBJ2-3; TRBD2 aligns across 13 bases. The germline CDR1 and CDR2 sequences are SEHNR and FQNEAQ (reference sequence). V trimming: 6 bases; J trimming: 3 bases; junction bases outside the gene matches: 6. The CDR3 is 16 residues long. The CDR3 DNA sequence: TGTGCCAGCAGTTTCAGACTAGCGGGAGGAACAGATACGCAGTATTTT. Its translation is CASSFRLAGGTDTQYF.

In the case of this clonotype: A much larger clone differs by one base, so this may be a read error. The chain has TRBV6-5 and TRBJ2-1; unclear D gene. The J call could be wrong; TRBJ2-7 is a better fit for the DNA end. The CDR3 runs 16 residues. CDR1 and CDR2 (germline): MNHEY, SVGAGI. Written as DNA, the CDR3 is TGTGCCAGCAGTTCCTGGGTCACACCGAGCTCCTACGAGCAGTACTTC. Its protein is CASSSWVTPSSYEQYF.

Worth noting for this clonotype: An end of the junction differs from the germline gene, which may be a read error. V and J are TRBV29-1 and TRBJ2-1; D ambiguous. The CDR3 is 14 amino acids. CDR1 SQVTM and CDR2 ANQGSEA come from the germline V gene. CDR3 nucleotide sequence: TGCAGCGTCGAAGATCGACTGACTTACAATAAGCAGTTCTTC. This encodes CSVEDRLTYNKQFF.

The gene calls are TRBV5-1 and TRBJ1-2, with D perhaps TRBD1 (6 bases). Germline V gene lookup returns CDR1 SGHRS and CDR2 YFSETQ. The CDR3 spans 16 residues. V lost 0 bases to trimming and J lost 1 base, with 13 bases between them. The CDR3 DNA follows: TGCGCCAGCAGCTTGGACAGGGCAACGAGTAACTATGGCTACACCTTC. The encoded protein is CASSLDRATSNYGYTF.